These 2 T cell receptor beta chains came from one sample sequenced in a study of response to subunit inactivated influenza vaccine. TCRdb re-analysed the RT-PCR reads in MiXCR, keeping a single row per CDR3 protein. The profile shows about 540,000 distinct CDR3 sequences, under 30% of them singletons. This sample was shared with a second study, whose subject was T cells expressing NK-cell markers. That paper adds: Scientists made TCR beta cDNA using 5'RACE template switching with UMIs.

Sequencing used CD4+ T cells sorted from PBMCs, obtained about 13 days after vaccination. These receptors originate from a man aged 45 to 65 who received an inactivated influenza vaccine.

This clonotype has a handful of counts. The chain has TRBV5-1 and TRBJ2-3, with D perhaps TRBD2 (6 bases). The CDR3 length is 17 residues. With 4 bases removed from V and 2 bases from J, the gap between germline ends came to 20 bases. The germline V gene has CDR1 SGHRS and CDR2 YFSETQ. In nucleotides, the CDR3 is TGCGCCAGCAGCCTTCTCCCCTCCGGGGACTTCACAGATACGCAGTATTTT. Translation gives CASSLLPSGDFTDTQYF.

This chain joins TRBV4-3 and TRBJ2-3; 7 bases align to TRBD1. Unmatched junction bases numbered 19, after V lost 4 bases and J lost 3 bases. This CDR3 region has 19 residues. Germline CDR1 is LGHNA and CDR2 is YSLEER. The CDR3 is CASSPTPGQPTGKTDTQYF. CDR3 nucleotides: TGCGCCAGCAGCCCAACCCCGGGACAGCCCACGGGGAAAACAGATACGCAGTATTTT.